These T cell receptor beta chains were read from a single sample in a study of Ad26.COV2.S vaccination and SARS-CoV-2 variants. Produced via immunoSEQ multiplex PCR; TCRdb's table is partial and in-frame only. The table lists about 350,000 clones, about 89% of them singletons. Sample: peripheral blood, taken in a trial of Ad26.COV2.S vaccine versus placebo. The receptors derive from a person aged 18-60 years who received the Ad26.COV2.S COVID-19 vaccine or a placebo. Each CDR3 is given with its conserved first and last residue. Clone size, where shown, is once, few, many, or a class for clones that have expanded.

clone size	V gene	CDR3 protein
-	TRBV27	CASSLPQNQGTGELFF
-	TRBV6-1	CASSEAWDGSEKLFF
-	TRBV2	CASSDPRLYSNQPQHF
-	TRBV5-1	CASSLATSGDTDTQYF
many	TRBV7-2	CASSLAGVGAQPQHF
-	TRBV5-4	CASSQGGWGYNEQFF
-	TRBV6-5	CASRGNSGAAYEQYF
-	TRBV28	CASSLTGQNTEAFF
-	TRBV9	CASSRQDRGLEQYF
once	TRBV5-5	CASSFVSPTGELFF
-	TRBV28	CASGTLNQPQHF
-	TRBV28	CASRGGTGIFYEQYF
-	TRBV4-1	CASSQVPLAGVREQYF
-	TRBV5-6	CASSLAQGTSYNEQFF
-	TRBV19	CASSIGGTYNEQFF
-	TRBV15	CATSGPLRGVRTDTQYF
-	TRBV7-8	CASSKPGLAGVNTGELFF
-	TRBV29-1	CSVAGQDPYEQYF
-	TRBV5-4	CASSPDRAETQYF
-	TRBV11-2	CASSHSGSPTGELFF
-	TRBV6-5	CASSYDGATEAFF
-	TRBV3-1/TRBV3-2	CASSLSRDGEQYF
-	TRBV6-5	CASLDRSNTGELFF
-	TRBV20-1	CSASGGNTIYF
-	TRBV30	CAWTQQAGYSPLHF
-	TRBV7-9	CASSPSPGETQYF
-	TRBV5-4	CASSLAGITEAFF
-	TRBV28	CASSLGGAHPLGELFF
-	TRBV24-1	CATSDSGEQFF
-	TRBV9	CASSVRLAESTGELFF
-	TRBV5-1	CASSWGANTGELFF
-	TRBV19	CASSTRDSPTDTQYF
-	TRBV6-2/TRBV6-3	CASSYSTGGSEKLFF
once	TRBV19	CASSLGGLTDTQYF
-	TRBV5-1	CASSLERGTDTQYF
-	TRBV2	CASSERRRYGYTF
-	TRBV19	CASSIGLAGGEQFF
-	TRBV6-1	CASSEWRQATNEKLFF
-	TRBV7-6	CASSLATGGGTEAFF
once	TRBV27	CASSLRSGSYNEQFF
-	TRBV19	CASSIEGRGKIGELFF
-	TRBV6-1	CASGVGETDTQYF